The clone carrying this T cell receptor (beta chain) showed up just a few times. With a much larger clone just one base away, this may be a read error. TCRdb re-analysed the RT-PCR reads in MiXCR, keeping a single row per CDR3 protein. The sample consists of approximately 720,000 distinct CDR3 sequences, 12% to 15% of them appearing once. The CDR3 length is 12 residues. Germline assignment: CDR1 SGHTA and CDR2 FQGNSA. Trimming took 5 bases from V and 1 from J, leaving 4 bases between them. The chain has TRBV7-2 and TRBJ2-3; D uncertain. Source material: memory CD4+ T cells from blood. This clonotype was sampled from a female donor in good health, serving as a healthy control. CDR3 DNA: TGTGCCAGCAGCATGCGCACAGATACGCAGTATTTT. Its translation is CASSMRTDTQYF. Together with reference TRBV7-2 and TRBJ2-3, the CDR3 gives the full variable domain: GAGVSQSPSNKVTEKGKDVELRCDPISGHTALYWYRQSLGQGLEFLIYFQGNSAPDKSGLPSDRFSAERTGGSVSTLTIQRTQQEDSAVYLCASSMRTDTQYFGPGTRLTVL.